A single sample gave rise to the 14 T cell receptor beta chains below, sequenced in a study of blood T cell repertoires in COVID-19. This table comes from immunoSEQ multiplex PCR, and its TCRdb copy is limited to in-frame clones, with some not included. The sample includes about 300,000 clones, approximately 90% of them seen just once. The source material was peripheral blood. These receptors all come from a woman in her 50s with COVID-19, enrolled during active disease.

The CDR3 DNA reads TGTGCCAGTAGTATAATAGGGGCTAATGAGCAGTTCTTC. Translation gives CASSIIGANEQFF. The chain carries TRBV19 and TRBJ2-1; D possibly corresponds to TRBD1 (5 bases). Trimming left V 2 bases short and J 7 bases short, with 9 bases between. Germline V gene data show CDR1 as LNHDA and CDR2 as SQIVND (reference sequence). The length of the CDR3 is 13 residues.

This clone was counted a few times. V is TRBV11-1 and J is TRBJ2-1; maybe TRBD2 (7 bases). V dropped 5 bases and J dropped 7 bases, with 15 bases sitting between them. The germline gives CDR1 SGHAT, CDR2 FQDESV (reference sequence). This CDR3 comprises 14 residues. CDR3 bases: TGTGCCAGCAGCGTTGGGGGGGGGCCAAATGAGCAGTTCTTC. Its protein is CASSVGGGPNEQFF.

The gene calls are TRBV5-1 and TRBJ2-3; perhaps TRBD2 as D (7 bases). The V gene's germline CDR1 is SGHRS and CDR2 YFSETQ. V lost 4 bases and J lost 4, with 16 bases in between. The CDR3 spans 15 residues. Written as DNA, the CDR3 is TGCGCCAGCAGCCCACGAACAGGGAGGGCAGATACGCAGTATTTT. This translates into CASSPRTGRADTQYF. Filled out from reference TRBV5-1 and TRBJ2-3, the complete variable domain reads KAGVTQTPRYLIKTRGQQVTLSCSPISGHRSVSWYQQTPGQGLQFLFEYFSETQRNKGNFPGRFSGRQFSNSRSEMNVSTLELGDSALYLCASSPRTGRADTQYFGPGTRLTVL.

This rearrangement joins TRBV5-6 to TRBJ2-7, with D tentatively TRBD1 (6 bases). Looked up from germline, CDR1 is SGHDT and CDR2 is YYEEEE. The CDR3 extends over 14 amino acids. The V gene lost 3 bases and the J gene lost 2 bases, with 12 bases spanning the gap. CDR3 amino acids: CASSSTGQTYEQYF. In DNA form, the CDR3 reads TGTGCCAGCAGCTCTACTGGACAGACCTACGAGCAGTACTTC.

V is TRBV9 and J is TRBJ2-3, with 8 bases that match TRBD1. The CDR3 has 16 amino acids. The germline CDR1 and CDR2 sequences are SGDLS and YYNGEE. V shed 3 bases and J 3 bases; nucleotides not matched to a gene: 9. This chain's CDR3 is CASSGLQGGRTDTQYF. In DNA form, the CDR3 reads TGTGCCAGCAGCGGCCTACAGGGGGGTCGGACAGATACGCAGTATTTT.

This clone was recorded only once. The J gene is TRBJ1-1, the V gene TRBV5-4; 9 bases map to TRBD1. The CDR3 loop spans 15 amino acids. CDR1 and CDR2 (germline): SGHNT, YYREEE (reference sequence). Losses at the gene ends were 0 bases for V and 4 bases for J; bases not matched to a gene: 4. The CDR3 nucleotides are TGTGCCAGCAGCTTGGACAGGGGGCTGATCACTGAAGCTTTCTTT. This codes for CASSLDRGLITEAFF.

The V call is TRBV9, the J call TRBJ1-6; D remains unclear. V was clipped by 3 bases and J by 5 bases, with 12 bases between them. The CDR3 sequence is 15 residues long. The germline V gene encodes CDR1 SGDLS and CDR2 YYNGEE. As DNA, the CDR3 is TGTGCCAGCAGCGAGCGGGGAGTTAATAATTCACCCCTCCACTTT. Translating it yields CASSERGVNNSPLHF.

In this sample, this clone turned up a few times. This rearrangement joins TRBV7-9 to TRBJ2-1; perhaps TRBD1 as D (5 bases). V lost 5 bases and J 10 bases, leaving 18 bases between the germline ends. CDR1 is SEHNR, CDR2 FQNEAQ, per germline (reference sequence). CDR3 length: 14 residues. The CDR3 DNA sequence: TGTGCCAGCAGCCCAGGGCAGGGTTTACGGGAGCAGTTCTTC. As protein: CASSPGQGLREQFF.

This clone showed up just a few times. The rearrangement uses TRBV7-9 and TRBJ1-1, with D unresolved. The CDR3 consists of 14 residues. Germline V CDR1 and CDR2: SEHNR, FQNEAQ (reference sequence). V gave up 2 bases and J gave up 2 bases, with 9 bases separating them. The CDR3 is CASSLMSENTEAFF. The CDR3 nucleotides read TGTGCCAGCAGCTTAATGTCAGAAAACACTGAAGCTTTCTTT.

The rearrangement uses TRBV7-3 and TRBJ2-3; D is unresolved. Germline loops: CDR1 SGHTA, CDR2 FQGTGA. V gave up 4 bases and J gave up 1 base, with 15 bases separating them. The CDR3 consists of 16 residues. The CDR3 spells CASSSTDKGGTDTQYF. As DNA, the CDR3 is TGTGCCAGCAGCTCGACCGATAAAGGAGGCACAGATACGCAGTATTTT.

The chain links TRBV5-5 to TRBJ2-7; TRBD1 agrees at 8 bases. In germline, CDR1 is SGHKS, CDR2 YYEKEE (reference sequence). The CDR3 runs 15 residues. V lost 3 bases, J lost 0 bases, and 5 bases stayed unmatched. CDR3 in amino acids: CASSYQTGGSYEQYF. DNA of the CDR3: TGTGCCAGCAGCTATCAAACAGGGGGCTCCTACGAGCAGTACTTC.

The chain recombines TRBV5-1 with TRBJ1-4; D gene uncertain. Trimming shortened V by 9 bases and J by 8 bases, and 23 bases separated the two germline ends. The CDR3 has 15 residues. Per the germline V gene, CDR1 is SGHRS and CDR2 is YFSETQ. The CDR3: CATPRVRPLVEKLFF. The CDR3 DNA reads TGCGCCACCCCCCGGGTCCGCCCGTTGGTCGAAAAACTGTTTTTT.

The DNA of the CDR3 is TGTGCCGGAGGCTATGGCTACACCTTC. This sequence encodes CAGGYGYTF. The chain uses TRBV7-9 and TRBJ1-2; D is uncertain. CDR3 size: 9 residues. The V gene's germline CDR1 is SEHNR and CDR2 FQNEAQ (reference sequence). Trimming cost V 11 bases and J 4 bases, with 5 bases left between them.

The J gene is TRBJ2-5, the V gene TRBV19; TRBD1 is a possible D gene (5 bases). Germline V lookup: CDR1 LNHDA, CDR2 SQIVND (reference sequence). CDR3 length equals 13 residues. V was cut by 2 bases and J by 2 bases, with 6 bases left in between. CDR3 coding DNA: TGTGCCAGTAGTATACAGGGACAAGAGACCCAGTACTTC. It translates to CASSIQGQETQYF.